These 30 T cell receptor beta chains were sequenced from one sample in a study of OX40 agonist ivuxolimab in advanced cancers. The method was immunoSEQ multiplex PCR; TCRdb's version includes in-frame clones alone and lacks a portion of them. The profile shows over 30,000 clones, about four fifths of them singletons. Source: CD4+ or CD8+ T cells sorted from blood, taken in a trial of the OX40 agonist ivuxolimab. The receptors here all came from an adult with an advanced solid tumor such as melanoma, head and neck, liver or kidney cancer.

This clone has just one count. The J gene is TRBJ2-1, the V gene TRBV4-3, with 7 bases matching TRBD2. In germline, CDR1 is LGHNA, CDR2 YSLEER. J gave up 3 bases and V 2 bases, and 10 bases lay outside the gene matches. This CDR3 has 17 amino acids. CDR3 DNA: TGCGCCAGCAGCCAACTCGGGCCAAGCGGGGTCTACAATGAGCAGTTCTTC. It codes for CASSQLGPSGVYNEQFF.

The chain employs TRBV4-2 and TRBJ1-5; D unresolved. The CDR3 length is 15 residues. V lost 4 bases to trimming and J lost 0 bases, with 10 bases between them. Germline-derived CDR1 and CDR2 are LGHNA and YNFKEQ. The CDR3 region is CASSPQRYSNQPQHF. CDR3 sequence (DNA): TGTGCCAGCAGCCCCCAGCGGTATAGCAATCAGCCCCAGCATTTT.

This clone was recorded many times. The rearrangement uses TRBV25-1 and TRBJ2-7, with TRBD1 matching 10 bases. V was clipped by 3 bases and J by 9 bases; unmatched bases: 5. Germline V gives CDR1 MGHDK, CDR2 SYGVNS. The CDR3 loop spans 13 amino acids. This CDR3 reads CASSDPTGGGQYF. The CDR3 DNA reads TGTGCCAGCAGTGACCCGACAGGGGGCGGGCAGTACTTC.

The V and J genes are TRBV7-9 and TRBJ1-5; D gene uncertain. The germline gives CDR1 SEHNR, CDR2 FQNEAQ (reference sequence). The CDR3 covers 12 residues. The V end lost 5 bases, the J end lost 4 bases, and 6 bases lay between the germline ends. The CDR3 DNA sequence: TGTGCCAGCAGCCAAATGAATCAGCCCCAGCATTTT. This encodes CASSQMNQPQHF.

This clone has just a few counts. The J gene is TRBJ1-5, the V gene TRBV7-9; 10 bases are shared with TRBD1. This CDR3 region has 14 residues. J lost 5 bases, V lost 3 bases, and 1 base had no gene match. In germline, CDR1 is SEHNR, CDR2 FQNEAQ (reference sequence). CDR3 nucleotides: TGTGCCAGCAGCTTGGGACAGGGGCATCAGCCCCAGCATTTT. This encodes CASSLGQGHQPQHF.

The V and J genes are TRBV4-3 and TRBJ2-3; 8 bases align to TRBD2. The length of the CDR3 is 17 residues. Germline values: CDR1 LGHNA, CDR2 YSLEER. After removal of 0 bases from V and 2 bases from J, the junction contained 7 bases not matched to a gene. The CDR3 here is CASSQDPAGEITDTQYF. In nucleotides, the CDR3 is TGCGCCAGCAGCCAAGATCCAGCGGGGGAAATCACAGATACGCAGTATTTT.

V usage is TRBV9 and J usage is TRBJ1-6; tentative D call: TRBD1 (5 bases). The V end was cut by 0 bases, the J end by 8 bases, with 12 bases between. The germline gives CDR1 SGDLS, CDR2 YYNGEE. The CDR3 loop spans 15 amino acids. The CDR3 DNA follows: TGTGCCAGCAGCGTAGAGGGCGGGACCCATTCACCCCTCCACTTT. This gives the protein CASSVEGGTHSPLHF.

The V call is TRBV4-3, the J call TRBJ2-7; D is unresolved. The germline V and J ends were trimmed by 0 bases and 0 bases, with 9 bases remaining between them. CDR1 and CDR2 from the germline V gene are LGHNA and YSLEER. The CDR3 runs 15 residues. The CDR3 coding sequence is TGCGCCAGCAGCCAAGACAGGTCCTCCTCCTACGAGCAGTACTTC. Protein sequence: CASSQDRSSSYEQYF.

This chain joins TRBV13 and TRBJ1-5, with 7 nucleotides matching TRBD1. In germline, CDR1 is PRHDT, CDR2 FYEKMQ (reference sequence). The CDR3 sequence is 15 residues long. After removal of 0 bases from V and 4 bases from J, the junction contained 3 bases not matched to a gene. Here the CDR3 DNA reads TGTGCCAGCAGCTTAGGCCCAGGGGGTAATCAGCCCCAGCATTTT. This encodes CASSLGPGGNQPQHF.

V gene TRBV7-8 combines with J gene TRBJ2-1; D possibly corresponds to TRBD1 (6 bases). Trimming stripped 0 bases from V and 7 bases from J, with 10 bases between. In germline, CDR1 is SGHVS, CDR2 FQNEAQ. This CDR3 has 14 amino acids. The CDR3 protein is CASSLAARGNEQFF. CDR3 coding DNA: TGTGCCAGCAGCTTAGCGGCCAGGGGAAATGAGCAGTTCTTC.

V gene TRBV4-3 combines with J gene TRBJ2-5, with TRBD1 matching 7 bases. Germline V lookup: CDR1 LGHNA, CDR2 YSLEER. J was trimmed by 5 bases and V by 3 bases; bases with no gene match: 9. The CDR3 sequence is 15 residues long. The CDR3 bases are TGCGCCAGCAGCCATCTAACAGGGGCTAGCGAGACCCAGTACTTC. It specifies CASSHLTGASETQYF.

This rearrangement joins TRBV27 to TRBJ2-3, with TRBD2 matching 9 bases. Per the germline V gene, CDR1 is MNHEY and CDR2 is SMNVEV (reference sequence). V shed 1 base, J shed 3 bases, and the junction held 8 bases outside the gene matches. The CDR3 totals 17 residues. The DNA for the CDR3 is TGTGCCAGCAGTTTATTGGGTAGCGGGAGTGGGACAGATACGCAGTATTTT. Protein: CASSLLGSGSGTDTQYF.

The rearrangement joins TRBV10-2 to TRBJ1-5, with D tentatively TRBD1 (6 bases). V was cut by 6 bases and J by 0 bases, with 18 bases left in between. Per germline, CDR1 WSHSY and CDR2 SAAADI. There are 17 residues in the CDR3. The CDR3 region is CASSDILTGYSNQPQHF. The DNA of the CDR3 is TGCGCCAGCAGCGACATTCTGACAGGATATAGCAATCAGCCCCAGCATTTT.

V and J are TRBV29-1 and TRBJ2-7; 13 positions match TRBD2. Germline loops: CDR1 SQVTM, CDR2 ANQGSEA. The ends lost 3 bases at V and 0 bases at J; junction bases unmatched: 14. The CDR3 runs 19 residues. The CDR3 bases are TGCAGCGTTGAGGAGACTCGGGGACTAGCGGGGCTGAGCTCCTACGAGCAGTACTTC. As protein: CSVEETRGLAGLSSYEQYF.

The chain links TRBV5-5 to TRBJ2-7; possibly TRBD1 for D (6 bases). V gave up 0 bases and J gave up 3 bases, with 10 bases separating them. Germline loops: CDR1 SGHKS, CDR2 YYEKEE (reference sequence). The CDR3 length is 14 residues. CDR3 protein: CASSLAGRGYEQYF. The CDR3, as DNA: TGTGCCAGCAGCTTGGCCGGCAGGGGCTACGAGCAGTACTTC.

The chain is built from TRBV5-1 and TRBJ2-6; no clear D gene. V was clipped by 2 bases and J by 0 bases, with 3 bases between them. The CDR3 is made up of 14 amino acids. Germline V gene data show CDR1 as SGHRS and CDR2 as YFSETQ. DNA of the CDR3: TGCGCCAGCAGCTTCTACTCTGGGGCCAACGTCCTGACTTTC. This codes for CASSFYSGANVLTF.

The chain is built from TRBV11-1 and TRBJ2-7; the D gene is possibly TRBD2 (5 bases). This CDR3 is 13 amino acids long. Germline CDR1 is SGHAT and CDR2 is FQDESV (reference sequence). V was shortened by 5 bases and J by 1 base, with 9 bases between the two germline ends. The CDR3 is CASSAGVSYEQYF. The CDR3 nucleotides read TGTGCCAGCAGCGCCGGGGTATCCTACGAGCAGTACTTC.

The chain combines TRBV11-2 with TRBJ2-7; the match to TRBD1 covers 7 bases. V was pared by 3 bases and J by 4 bases, with 6 bases of the junction left unmatched. Germline V gene sequence: CDR1 SGHAT, CDR2 FQNNGV. CDR3 length equals 14 residues. CDR3 nucleotides: TGTGCCAGCAGCTTGACAGGGAGAGGGTACGAGCAGTACTTC. Protein sequence: CASSLTGRGYEQYF.

V and J are TRBV7-8 and TRBJ2-7; 8 bases map to TRBD1. The J segment lost 5 bases and the V segment lost 5 bases, leaving 14 bases of the junction unmatched. Germline-derived CDR1 and CDR2 are SGHVS and FQNEAQ. The CDR3 totals 16 residues. CDR3 in amino acids: CASSPLSPGGGDEQYF. CDR3 bases: TGTGCCAGCAGCCCATTAAGTCCAGGGGGCGGAGACGAGCAGTACTTC.

V gene TRBV11-1 combines with J gene TRBJ2-1; 9 nucleotides match TRBD2. With 8 bases clipped from V and 6 bases from J, the junction kept 17 bases outside the gene matches. CDR1 and CDR2 (germline): SGHAT, FQDESV (reference sequence). The CDR3 covers 17 residues. In DNA form, the CDR3 reads TGTGCCAGCGTTGATGCGGCGGGAGGGGAGGGTTCCAATGAGCAGTTCTTC. This gives the protein CASVDAAGGEGSNEQFF. The full variable domain, rest sourced from reference TRBV11-1 and TRBJ2-1, is EAEVAQSPRYKITEKSQAVAFWCDPISGHATLYWYRQILGQGPELLVQFQDESVVDDSQLPKDRFSAERLKGVDSTLKIQPAELGDSAMYLCASVDAAGGEGSNEQFFGPGTRLTVL.

The chain uses TRBV4-1 and TRBJ1-2; D ambiguous. The CDR3 consists of 15 residues. Trimming pared 3 bases from V and 1 base from J, leaving 12 bases between. The germline CDR1 and CDR2 sequences are MGHRA and YSYEKL. The CDR3 region has the DNA TGCGCCAGCAGCCAGGGTGATTCCCATAACTATGGCTACACCTTC. Its protein is CASSQGDSHNYGYTF.

As regards this clone: The same CDR3 can be traced to other DNA sequences in this sample. V usage is TRBV5-6 and J usage is TRBJ2-7; TRBD1 matches 10 bases. V lost 0 bases and J lost 6; bases outside the gene matches: 0. In germline, CDR1 is SGHDT, CDR2 YYEEEE. This CDR3 is 13 amino acids long. The CDR3 DNA reads TGTGCCAGCAGCTTGGGGACAGGGGGCGAGCAGTACTTC. It translates to CASSLGTGGEQYF.

The chain uses TRBV4-1 and TRBJ2-7, with D tentatively TRBD2 (5 bases). The CDR3 is 16 amino acids. The germline gives CDR1 MGHRA, CDR2 YSYEKL. The V end was cut by 0 bases, the J end by 3 bases, with 15 bases between. The CDR3 nucleotides are TGCGCCAGCAGCCAAGAAGAAGAGGGTAACTACTACGAGCAGTACTTC. Translating gives CASSQEEEGNYYEQYF.

The chain joins TRBV5-4 to TRBJ2-1; TRBD1 matches 10 bases. With 3 bases clipped from V and 5 bases from J, the junction kept 5 bases outside the gene matches. Germline assignment: CDR1 SGHNT and CDR2 YYREEE (reference sequence). CDR3 length: 15 residues. Here the CDR3 reads CASSSETGGDNEQFF. CDR3 nucleotides: TGTGCCAGCAGCTCGGAGACAGGGGGCGACAATGAGCAGTTCTTC.

This chain joins TRBV7-8 and TRBJ2-7, with 8 bases that match TRBD1. V lost 1 base, J lost 4 bases, and 6 bases stayed unmatched. The CDR3 consists of 15 residues. The germline CDR1 and CDR2 sequences are SGHVS and FQNEAQ. CDR3 region: CASSLVWDRTYEQYF. For the CDR3, the DNA is TGTGCCAGCAGCTTAGTTTGGGACAGGACTTACGAGCAGTACTTC.

The V call is TRBV21-1, the J call TRBJ1-5. TRBV21-1 is tagged as a pseudogene. The CDR3 totals 13 residues. The CDR3 reads CASSKFGNQPQHF. CDR3 DNA: TGTGCCAGCAGCAAATTTGGCAATCAGCCCCAGCATTTT.

The chain carries TRBV7-9 and TRBJ1-5; weak D call: TRBD1 (5 bases). This CDR3 contains 15 residues. Germline loops: CDR1 SEHNR, CDR2 FQNEAQ (reference sequence). The V end was cut by 8 bases, the J end by 2 bases, with 16 bases between. Written as DNA, the CDR3 is TGTGCCAGCCAAGCCAGGGTGGGAGGCAATCAGCCCCAGCATTTT. It codes for CASQARVGGNQPQHF.

This clone was found once. The V and J genes are TRBV7-2 and TRBJ2-3; the D gene could be TRBD1 or TRBD2 (6 bases each). V lost 5 bases to trimming and J lost 6 bases, with 21 bases between them. Germline CDR1 is SGHTA and CDR2 is FQGNSA. The CDR3 totals 16 residues. The CDR3, as DNA: TGTGCCAGCAGCAACGGGATAGGGGGGCCCTGGGATACGCAGTATTTT. Translated: CASSNGIGGPWDTQYF.

This sequence joins TRBV7-9 and TRBJ1-5; TRBD1 is a possible D gene (6 bases). Germline V CDR1 and CDR2: SEHNR, FQNEAQ (reference sequence). Trimming took 5 bases from V and 7 from J, leaving 12 bases between them. The CDR3 has 13 residues. This CDR3 is CASSRLTGQPQHF. The CDR3, as DNA: TGTGCCAGCAGCCGACTCACAGGGCAGCCCCAGCATTTT.

The CDR3 spells CASSLGPKTSNEKLFF. DNA of the CDR3: TGTGCCAGCAGCCTGGGACCTAAGACTTCTAATGAAAAACTGTTTTTT. The chain combines TRBV9 with TRBJ1-4, with a possible D match to TRBD1 (5 bases). Germline V gives CDR1 SGDLS, CDR2 YYNGEE. V was cut by 4 bases and J by 3 bases, with 16 bases left in between. The CDR3 contains 16 residues.